Listed here are 13 T cell receptor beta chains from one sample, sequenced in a study of siplizumab effects on memory and regulatory T cells. Profiled with immunoSEQ multiplex PCR; TCRdb holds only in-frame clones, not every one. The table records 85,000 to 90,000 clones, 85% to 90% of them present only once. Sequenced input: CD4+ T cells sorted from blood. These receptors all come from a human donor in good health.

The rearrangement links TRBV6-6 to TRBJ1-5; 8 nucleotides match TRBD1. Trimming removed 5 bases from V and 3 bases from J; junction bases left unmatched: 6. In germline, CDR1 is MNHNY, CDR2 SVGAGI (reference sequence). The CDR3 is 15 amino acids. CDR3: CASSPTGAPNQPQHF. The CDR3 DNA is TGTGCCAGCAGTCCGACAGGGGCACCCAATCAGCCCCAGCATTTT.

J is TRBJ1-2 and V is TRBV30, with a weak D call TRBD1 (5 bases). The germline V gene has CDR1 GTSNPN and CDR2 SVGIG (reference sequence). This CDR3 is 15 amino acids long. V lost 3 bases and J 8 bases, leaving 22 bases between the germline ends. Written as DNA, the CDR3 is TGTGCCTGGAGACCTCGGGACGGCAATACGAGAGGCTACACCTTC. It encodes CAWRPRDGNTRGYTF.

Worth noting for this clone: This same CDR3 is encoded by further DNA sequences in the sample. This rearrangement joins TRBV9 to TRBJ2-1; 12 nucleotides match TRBD2. The ends lost 4 bases at V and 4 bases at J; junction bases unmatched: 6. This CDR3 contains 16 residues. Germline values: CDR1 SGDLS, CDR2 YYNGEE. The CDR3 DNA sequence: TGTGCCAGCAGCCCCCGGACTAGCGGGGCATACAATGAGCAGTTCTTC. Its translation is CASSPRTSGAYNEQFF. The complete variable domain, with remaining parts taken from reference TRBV9 and TRBJ2-1, reads DSGVTQTPKHLITATGQRVTLRCSPRSGDLSVYWYQQSLDQGLQFLIQYYNGEERAKGNILERFSAQQFPDLHSELNLSSLELGDSALYFCASSPRTSGAYNEQFFGPGTRLTVL.

The V call is TRBV5-4, the J call TRBJ2-2; D tentatively reads TRBD1 or TRBD2 (5 bases each). Between the trimmed V and J ends, which lost 4 bases and 0 bases, there was a span of 10 bases. The CDR3 runs to 15 residues. CDR1 SGHNT and CDR2 YYREEE come from the germline V gene (reference sequence). CDR3 amino acids: CASSGGPSNTGELFF. In nucleotides, the CDR3 is TGTGCCAGCAGCGGGGGACCGTCGAACACCGGGGAGCTGTTTTTT. Full variable domain (missing parts from reference TRBV5-4 and TRBJ2-2): ETGVTQSPTHLIKTRGQQVTLRCSSQSGHNTVSWYQQALGQGPQFIFQYYREEENGRGNFPPRFSGLQFPNYSSELNVNALELDDSALYLCASSGGPSNTGELFFGEGSRLTVL.

This rearrangement joins TRBV28 to TRBJ2-1; the D gene is possibly TRBD2 (5 bases). Germline CDR1 reads MDHEN; CDR2 reads SYDVKM. This CDR3 contains 17 residues. Trimming stripped 6 bases from V and 2 bases from J, with 20 bases between. CDR3: CASRSAGQGPPYNEQFF. For the CDR3, the DNA is TGTGCCAGCAGGTCCGCGGGTCAAGGCCCCCCCTACAATGAGCAGTTCTTC.

V is TRBV7-3 and J is TRBJ2-1; D is possibly TRBD2 (6 bases). Trimming took off 5 bases at V and 0 bases at J, with 17 bases between the two ends. Germline lookup yields CDR1 SGHTA and CDR2 FQGTGA. The CDR3 runs 17 residues. The DNA for the CDR3 is TGTGCCAGCAGCACATCTAGCGCCCGAAGCTCCTACAATGAGCAGTTCTTC. Amino acids: CASSTSSARSSYNEQFF.

Worth noting for this clone: In the same sample, other DNA sequences code for this CDR3. The rearrangement joins TRBV30 to TRBJ1-1, with 7 nucleotides matching TRBD1. The CDR3 runs 13 residues. The ends lost 1 base at V and 5 bases at J; junction bases unmatched: 4. Germline V gives CDR1 GTSNPN, CDR2 SVGIG (reference sequence). The CDR3 DNA reads as TGTGCCTGGAGTGGACAGGGAGGGACTGAAGCTTTCTTT. Translation: CAWSGQGGTEAFF.

CDR3 region: CATSRESGTSWNEQFF. CDR3 in DNA: TGTGCCACCAGCAGAGAGTCCGGGACTAGCTGGAATGAGCAGTTCTTC. The chain links TRBV15 to TRBJ2-1; TRBD2 agrees at 9 bases. Germline CDR1 reads LNHNV; CDR2 reads YYDKDF (reference sequence). V trimming: 0 bases; J trimming: 7 bases; junction bases outside the gene matches: 7. This CDR3 has 16 residues. The variable domain in full, with the rest retrieved from reference TRBV15 and TRBJ2-1, is DAMVIQNPRYQVTQFGKPVTLSCSQTLNHNVMYWYQQKSSQAPKLLFHYYDKDFNNEADTPDNFQSRRPNTSFCFLDIRSPGLGDTAMYLCATSRESGTSWNEQFFGPGTRLTVL.

This clone has only a few counts. This rearrangement joins TRBV6-1 to TRBJ2-2, with D possibly matching TRBD2 (6 bases). This CDR3 spans 14 amino acids. V lost 6 bases to trimming and J lost 2 bases, with 10 bases between them. CDR1 is MNHNS and CDR2 is SASEGT in the germline V gene. For the CDR3, the DNA is TGTGCCAGCAGCGGGACTTTAAACACCGGGGAGCTGTTTTTT. Amino acid sequence: CASSGTLNTGELFF.

The J gene is TRBJ2-1, the V gene TRBV11-1; TRBD2 matches at 12 bases. This CDR3 has 19 amino acids. J gave up 0 bases and V 3 bases, and 9 bases lay outside the gene matches. Germline assignment: CDR1 SGHAT and CDR2 FQDESV (reference sequence). The CDR3 region has the DNA TGTGCCAGCAGCTTTTCGGGGACTAGCGGGTCTTACTCCTACAATGAGCAGTTCTTC. Amino acid sequence: CASSFSGTSGSYSYNEQFF.

This clone was detected once. The chain is built from TRBV6-1 and TRBJ2-2; D is ambiguous. Germline-derived CDR1 and CDR2 are MNHNS and SASEGT. This CDR3 is 15 amino acids long. V was cut by 5 bases and J by 1 base, with 11 bases left in between. The CDR3 loop reads CASSPGRRNTGELFF. CDR3 nucleotide sequence: TGTGCCAGCAGTCCGGGCCGTAGGAACACCGGGGAGCTGTTTTTT.

The chain recombines TRBV5-3 with TRBJ1-1, with 8 bases that match TRBD1. TRBV5-3 is recorded as an ORF, its role being uncertain. The CDR3 runs to 13 residues. Trimming took 4 bases from V and 5 from J; bases not matched to a gene: 4. The CDR3 is CARSPHRGTEAFF. The CDR3 DNA sequence: TGTGCCAGAAGCCCCCACAGGGGGACTGAAGCTTTCTTT.

The rearrangement links TRBV14 to TRBJ1-4; TRBD1 is a possible D gene (5 bases). Looked up from germline, CDR1 is SGHDN and CDR2 is FVKESK. V shed 0 bases and J shed 6 bases, with 17 bases lying between them. The CDR3 loop spans 17 amino acids. CDR3 amino acids: CASSQDLRVGGDEKLFF. CDR3 bases: TGTGCCAGCAGCCAAGATCTTAGGGTGGGAGGGGATGAAAAACTGTTTTTT.